The present TCR beta chain was sequenced within a study of blood T cell repertoires in COVID-19. CDR3 size: 17 residues. Original data processing: How many nucleated cells were present was estimated from reference gene primer amplification. Clones were read by immunoSEQ multiplex PCR, and TCRdb kept only the in-frame ones, dropping some. The V and J calls and the clone size are those of that table, but D and trimming were determined from the DNA. The table shows nearly 350,000 clones, with 83% occurring only once. The rearrangement uses TRBV21-1 and TRBJ1-1; the table calls TRBD1, which could not be checked here. TRBV21-1 is an annotated pseudogene. Sequenced input: peripheral blood. The receptor comes from a man under 40 with active or convalescent COVID-19. CDR3 region: CASSIMSGGSCHTEAFF. Here the CDR3 DNA reads TGTGCCAGCAGCATTATGTCAGGGGGAAGTTGCCACACTGAAGCTTTCTTT.